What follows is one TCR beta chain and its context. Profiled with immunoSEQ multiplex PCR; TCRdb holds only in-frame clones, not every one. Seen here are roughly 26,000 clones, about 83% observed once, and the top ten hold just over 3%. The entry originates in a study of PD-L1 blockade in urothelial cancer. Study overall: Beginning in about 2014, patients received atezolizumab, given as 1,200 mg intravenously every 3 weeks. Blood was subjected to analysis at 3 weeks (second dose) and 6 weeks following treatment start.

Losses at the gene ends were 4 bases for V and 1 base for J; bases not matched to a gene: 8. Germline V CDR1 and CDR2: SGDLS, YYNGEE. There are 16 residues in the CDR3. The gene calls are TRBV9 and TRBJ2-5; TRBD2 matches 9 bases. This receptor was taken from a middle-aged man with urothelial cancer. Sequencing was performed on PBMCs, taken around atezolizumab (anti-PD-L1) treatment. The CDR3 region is CASSPGAGGSQETQYF. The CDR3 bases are TGTGCCAGCAGCCCCGGAGCGGGGGGATCCCAAGAGACCCAGTACTTC. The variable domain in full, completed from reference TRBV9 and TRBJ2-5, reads DSGVTQTPKHLITATGQRVTLRCSPRSGDLSVYWYQQSLDQGLQFLIQYYNGEERAKGNILERFSAQQFPDLHSELNLSSLELGDSALYFCASSPGAGGSQETQYFGPGTRLLVL.